The T cell receptor beta chain described here comes from a study of blood T cell repertoires in COVID-19. Overall study: Sources were T cells, B-cell-depleted T cells, or PBMCs; the material itself was cDNA or gDNA.

All recovered Cohort 3 donors got two negative PCRs, got clearance, or saw symptom resolution. Original analysis: Nucleated cell number was recorded as an estimate derived from reference gene primer amplification. TCRdb keeps only in-frame clones here, not all; method: immunoSEQ multiplex PCR. For V, J and clone size, that table is used; D and trimming come from the DNA. The sample yields roughly 250,000 clones, around nine tenths seen once. A remark on this clone: Germline is not matched at one junction end, which may reflect a read error.

Sequencing input: PBMCs or T cells enriched from blood (not recorded which). The clonotype originates from a woman younger than 30 who had recovered from COVID-19.

The CDR3 region has the DNA TGTGCCAGCAGTTACGGGGCCCGCAATGGGCAGTTCTTC. Its protein is CASSYGARNGQFF. The genes are TRBV6-5 and TRBJ2-1; D perhaps matches TRBD1 (5 bases). The CDR3 consists of 13 residues. Germline V CDR1 and CDR2: MNHEY, SVGAGI.